This T cell receptor beta chain was retrieved from a study of blood T cell repertoires in COVID-19. Study at large: COVID-19 samples from acute and convalescent phases originated in the United States, Italy and Spain. Sources were T cells, B-cell-depleted T cells, or PBMCs; the material itself was cDNA or gDNA.

Per the germline V gene, CDR1 is MRHNA and CDR2 is SNTAGT. V was trimmed by 5 bases and J by 3 bases, leaving 14 bases between them. There are 15 residues in the CDR3. Original data processing: Reference gene primers were amplified, and this amplification served to estimate nucleated cell counts. Sequenced by immunoSEQ multiplex PCR; TCRdb stores in-frame clones only, minus some. D and trimming were read from the DNA, whereas the V and J calls and clone size are those reported in that table. The sample comprises around 150,000 clones, roughly 77% of which are singletons, and roughly a tenth rests with the top ten.

The source material was peripheral blood. The TCR was taken from a human donor in a cohort sampled during active COVID-19. The chain employs TRBV6-4 and TRBJ2-1, with D hard to call. This CDR3 reads CASSPEANGYNEQFF. CDR3 nucleotides: TGTGCCAGCAGTCCTGAGGCGAATGGCTACAATGAGCAGTTCTTC.